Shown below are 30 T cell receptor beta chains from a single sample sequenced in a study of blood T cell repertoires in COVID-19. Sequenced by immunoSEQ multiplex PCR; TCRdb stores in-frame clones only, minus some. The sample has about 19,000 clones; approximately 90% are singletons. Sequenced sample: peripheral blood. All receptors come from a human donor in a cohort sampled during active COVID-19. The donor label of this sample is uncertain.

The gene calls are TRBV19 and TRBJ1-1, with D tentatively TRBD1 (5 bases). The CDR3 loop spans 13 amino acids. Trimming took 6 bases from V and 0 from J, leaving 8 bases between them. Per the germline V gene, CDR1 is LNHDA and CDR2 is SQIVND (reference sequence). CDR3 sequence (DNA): TGTGCCAGTAGCGACAGCTTGAACACTGAAGCTTTCTTT. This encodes CASSDSLNTEAFF.

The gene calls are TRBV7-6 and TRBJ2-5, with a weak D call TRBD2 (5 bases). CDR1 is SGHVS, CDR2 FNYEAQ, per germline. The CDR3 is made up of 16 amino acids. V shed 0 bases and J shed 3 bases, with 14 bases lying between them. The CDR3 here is CASSLASSRREETQYF. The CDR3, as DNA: TGTGCCAGCAGCTTAGCCTCCTCCAGGCGGGAAGAGACCCAGTACTTC.

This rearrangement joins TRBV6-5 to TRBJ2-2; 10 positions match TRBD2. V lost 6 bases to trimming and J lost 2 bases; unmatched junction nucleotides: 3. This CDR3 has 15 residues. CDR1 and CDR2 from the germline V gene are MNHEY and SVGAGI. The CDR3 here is CASSRTSGNTGELFF. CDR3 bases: TGTGCCAGCAGCAGGACTAGCGGCAACACCGGGGAGCTGTTTTTT.

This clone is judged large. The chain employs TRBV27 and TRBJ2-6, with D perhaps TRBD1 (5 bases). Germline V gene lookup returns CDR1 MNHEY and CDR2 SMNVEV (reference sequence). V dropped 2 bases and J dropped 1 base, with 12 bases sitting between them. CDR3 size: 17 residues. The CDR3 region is CASSLLQGRSGANVLTF. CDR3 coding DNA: TGTGCCAGCAGTTTACTCCAGGGAAGGTCTGGGGCCAACGTCCTGACTTTC.

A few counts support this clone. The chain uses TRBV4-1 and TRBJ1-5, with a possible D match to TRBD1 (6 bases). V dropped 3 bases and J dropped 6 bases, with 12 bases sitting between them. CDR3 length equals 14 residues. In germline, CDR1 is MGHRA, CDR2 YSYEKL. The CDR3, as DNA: TGCGCCAGCAGCCAGGGGGGGCCTGGTCAGCCCCAGCATTTT. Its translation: CASSQGGPGQPQHF.

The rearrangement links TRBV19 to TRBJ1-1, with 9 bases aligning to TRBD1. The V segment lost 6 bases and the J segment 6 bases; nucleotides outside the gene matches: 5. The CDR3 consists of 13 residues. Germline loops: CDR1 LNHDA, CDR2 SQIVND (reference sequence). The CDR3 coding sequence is TGTGCCAGTAGATTGGACAGGGGCGCTGAAGCTTTCTTT. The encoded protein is CASRLDRGAEAFF.

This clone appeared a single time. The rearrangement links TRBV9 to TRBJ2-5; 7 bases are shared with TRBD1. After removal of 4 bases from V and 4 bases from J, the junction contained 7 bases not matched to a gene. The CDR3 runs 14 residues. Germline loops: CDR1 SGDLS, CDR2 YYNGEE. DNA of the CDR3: TGTGCCAGCAGCCGGACAGGCTTGGGAGAGACCCAGTACTTC. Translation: CASSRTGLGETQYF.

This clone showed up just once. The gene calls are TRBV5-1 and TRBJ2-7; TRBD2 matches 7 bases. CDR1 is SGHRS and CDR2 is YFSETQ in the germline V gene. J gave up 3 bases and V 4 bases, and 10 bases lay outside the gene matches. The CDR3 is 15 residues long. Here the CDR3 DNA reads TGCGCCAGCAGCGTCGGGGCGGGAGAAGGCTACGAGCAGTACTTC. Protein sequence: CASSVGAGEGYEQYF.

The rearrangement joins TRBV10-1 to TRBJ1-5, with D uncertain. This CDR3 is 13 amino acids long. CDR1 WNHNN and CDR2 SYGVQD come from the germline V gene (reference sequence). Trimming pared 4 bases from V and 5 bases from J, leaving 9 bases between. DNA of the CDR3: TGCGCCAGCAGTGCCGGGTACGATCAGCCCCAGCATTTT. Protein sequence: CASSAGYDQPQHF.

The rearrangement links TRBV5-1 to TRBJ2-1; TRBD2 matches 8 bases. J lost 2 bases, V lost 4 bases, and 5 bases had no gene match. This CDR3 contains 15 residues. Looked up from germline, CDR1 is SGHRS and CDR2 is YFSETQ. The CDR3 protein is CASSGSGSTYNEQFF. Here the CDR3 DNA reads TGCGCCAGCAGCGGGAGCGGGAGTACCTACAATGAGCAGTTCTTC.

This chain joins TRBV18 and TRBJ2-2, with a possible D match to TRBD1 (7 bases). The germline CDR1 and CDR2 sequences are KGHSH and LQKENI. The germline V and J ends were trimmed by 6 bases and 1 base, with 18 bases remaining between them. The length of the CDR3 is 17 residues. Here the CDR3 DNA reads TGTGCCAGCTCGCAACCGGAGGGGGCGAGGAACACCGGGGAGCTGTTTTTT. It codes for CASSQPEGARNTGELFF.

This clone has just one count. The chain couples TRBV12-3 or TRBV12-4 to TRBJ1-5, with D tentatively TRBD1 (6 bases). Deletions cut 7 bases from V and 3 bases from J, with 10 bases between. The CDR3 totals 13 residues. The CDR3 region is CASNRDTNQPQHF. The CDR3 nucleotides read TGTGCCAGCAACCGGGACACCAATCAGCCCCAGCATTTT.

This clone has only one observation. For the CDR3, the DNA is TGTGCCAGCAGTTACTCGAATACGGGGGCCTACGAGCAGTACTTC. This gives the protein CASSYSNTGAYEQYF. V gene TRBV6-5 combines with J gene TRBJ2-7; maybe TRBD2 (6 bases). The length of the CDR3 is 15 residues. V lost 0 bases and J 2 bases, leaving 11 bases between the germline ends. Germline-derived CDR1 and CDR2 are MNHEY and SVGAGI.

The chain's CDR3 is CASCETGRAIYGYTF. The CDR3 DNA sequence: TGTGCCAGCTGCGAAACAGGGAGGGCCATCTATGGCTACACCTTC. The chain recombines TRBV18 with TRBJ1-2, with D perhaps TRBD1 (6 bases). CDR1 KGHSH and CDR2 LQKENI come from the germline V gene. Trimming took off 7 bases at V and 4 bases at J, with 19 bases between the two ends. The CDR3 sequence is 15 residues long. Filled out from reference TRBV18 and TRBJ1-2, the complete variable domain reads NAGVMQNPRHLVRRRGQEARLRCSPMKGHSHVYWYRQLPEEGLKFMVYLQKENIIDESGMPKERFSAEFPKEGPSILRIQQVVRGDSAAYFCASCETGRAIYGYTFGSGTRLTVV.

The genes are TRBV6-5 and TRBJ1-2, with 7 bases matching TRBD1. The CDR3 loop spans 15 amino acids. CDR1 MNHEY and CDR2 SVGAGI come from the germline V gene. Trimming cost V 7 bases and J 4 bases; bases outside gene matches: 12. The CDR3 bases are TGTGCCAGCACGGCCAGGGGGATTTTCGGCTATGGCTACACCTTC. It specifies CASTARGIFGYGYTF.

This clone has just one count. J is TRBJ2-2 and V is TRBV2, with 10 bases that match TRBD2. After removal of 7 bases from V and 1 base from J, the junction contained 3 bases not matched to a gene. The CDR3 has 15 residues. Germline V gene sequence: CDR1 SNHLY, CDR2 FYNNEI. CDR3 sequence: CASIGLAVNTGELFF. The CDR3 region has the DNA TGTGCCAGCATCGGACTAGCGGTGAACACCGGGGAGCTGTTTTTT.

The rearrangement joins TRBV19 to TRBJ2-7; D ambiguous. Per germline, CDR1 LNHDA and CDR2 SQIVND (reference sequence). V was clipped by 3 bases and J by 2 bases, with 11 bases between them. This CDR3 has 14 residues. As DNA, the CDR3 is TGTGCCAGTAGTATTCGGAGCTTGGCCTACGAGCAGTACTTC. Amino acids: CASSIRSLAYEQYF.

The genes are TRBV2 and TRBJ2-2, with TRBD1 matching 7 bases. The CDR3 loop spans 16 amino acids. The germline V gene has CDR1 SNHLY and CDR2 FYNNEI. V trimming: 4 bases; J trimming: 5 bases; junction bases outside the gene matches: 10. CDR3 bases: TGTGCCAGCAGTGCCATGACAGGGTTGTGGACCGGGGAGCTGTTTTTT. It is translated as CASSAMTGLWTGELFF.

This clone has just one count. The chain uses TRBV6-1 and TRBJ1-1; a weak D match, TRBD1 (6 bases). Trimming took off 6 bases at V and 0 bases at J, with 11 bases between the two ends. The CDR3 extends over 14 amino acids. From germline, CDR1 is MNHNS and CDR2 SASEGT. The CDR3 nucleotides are TGTGCCAGCAGACCGGGACAACTGAACACTGAAGCTTTCTTT. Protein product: CASRPGQLNTEAFF.

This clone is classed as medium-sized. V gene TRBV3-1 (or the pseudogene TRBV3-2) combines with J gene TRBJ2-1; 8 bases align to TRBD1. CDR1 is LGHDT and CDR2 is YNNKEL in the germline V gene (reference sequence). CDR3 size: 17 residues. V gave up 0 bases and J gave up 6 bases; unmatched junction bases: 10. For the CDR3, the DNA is TGTGCCAGCAGCCAAGATTATGGGCAGGGGGCGATCAATGAGCAGTTCTTC. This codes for CASSQDYGQGAINEQFF.

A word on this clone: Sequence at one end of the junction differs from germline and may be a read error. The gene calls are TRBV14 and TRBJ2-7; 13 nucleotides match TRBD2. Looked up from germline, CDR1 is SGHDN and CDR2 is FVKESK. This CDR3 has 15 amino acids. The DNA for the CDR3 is TGTGCCAGCAGCCCGACTAGCGGGAGGCCGGAGGTTCGAGACTTC. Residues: CASSPTSGRPEVRDF.

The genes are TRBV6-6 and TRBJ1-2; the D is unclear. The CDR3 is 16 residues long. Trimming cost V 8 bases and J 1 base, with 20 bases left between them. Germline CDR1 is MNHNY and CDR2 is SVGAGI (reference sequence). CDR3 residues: CASGYDSARNNYGYTF. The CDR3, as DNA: TGTGCCAGCGGATACGATTCCGCGCGGAATAACTATGGCTACACCTTC.

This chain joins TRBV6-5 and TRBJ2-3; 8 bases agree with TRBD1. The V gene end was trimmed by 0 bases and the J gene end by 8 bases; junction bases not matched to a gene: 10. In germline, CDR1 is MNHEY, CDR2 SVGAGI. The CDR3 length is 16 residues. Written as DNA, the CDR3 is TGTGCCAGCAGTTACTCATGGACAGGGTATTCGGGTACGCAGTATTTT. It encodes CASSYSWTGYSGTQYF.

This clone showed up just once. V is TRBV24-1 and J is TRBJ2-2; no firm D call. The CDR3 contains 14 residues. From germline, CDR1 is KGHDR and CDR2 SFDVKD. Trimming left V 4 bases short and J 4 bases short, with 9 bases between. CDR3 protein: CATSDPPITGELFF. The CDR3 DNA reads TGTGCCACCAGTGACCCACCTATCACCGGGGAGCTGTTTTTT.

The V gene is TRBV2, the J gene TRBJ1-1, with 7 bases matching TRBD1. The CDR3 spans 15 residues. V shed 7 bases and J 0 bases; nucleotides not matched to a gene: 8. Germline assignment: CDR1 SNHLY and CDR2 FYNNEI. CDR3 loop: CASNGAGTVNTEAFF. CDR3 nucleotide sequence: TGTGCCAGCAATGGAGCGGGGACAGTGAACACTGAAGCTTTCTTT.

The CDR3 DNA reads as TGTGCCAGCAGCCCCGGGGGTAGCTCCTACAATGAGCAGTTCTTC. It specifies CASSPGGSSYNEQFF. The J gene is TRBJ2-1, the V gene TRBV7-9; D is perhaps TRBD2 (6 bases). Germline V gene data show CDR1 as SEHNR and CDR2 as FQNEAQ (reference sequence). The V end was cut by 5 bases, the J end by 0 bases, with 11 bases between. The CDR3 extends over 15 amino acids.

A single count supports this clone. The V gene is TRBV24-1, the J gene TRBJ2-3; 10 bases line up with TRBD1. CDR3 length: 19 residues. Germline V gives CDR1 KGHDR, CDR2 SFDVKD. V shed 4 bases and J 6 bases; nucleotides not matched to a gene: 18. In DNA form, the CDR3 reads TGTGCCACCAGTGAACCCCGGGACAGGGGATTAGCGTCCGGGGATACGCAGTATTTT. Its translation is CATSEPRDRGLASGDTQYF.

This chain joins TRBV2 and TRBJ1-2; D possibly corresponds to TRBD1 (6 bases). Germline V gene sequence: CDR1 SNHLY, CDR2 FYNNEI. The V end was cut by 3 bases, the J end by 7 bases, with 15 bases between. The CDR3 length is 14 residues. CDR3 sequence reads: CASSDRLTGLGYTF. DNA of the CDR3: TGTGCCAGCAGTGACAGACTGACAGGTCTTGGCTACACCTTC.

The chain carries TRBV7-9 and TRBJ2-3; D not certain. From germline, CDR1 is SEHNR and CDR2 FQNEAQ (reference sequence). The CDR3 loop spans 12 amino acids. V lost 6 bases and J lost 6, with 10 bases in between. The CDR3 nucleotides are TGTGCCAGCAGTTCGGGTGCGGATACGCAGTATTTT. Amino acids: CASSSGADTQYF.

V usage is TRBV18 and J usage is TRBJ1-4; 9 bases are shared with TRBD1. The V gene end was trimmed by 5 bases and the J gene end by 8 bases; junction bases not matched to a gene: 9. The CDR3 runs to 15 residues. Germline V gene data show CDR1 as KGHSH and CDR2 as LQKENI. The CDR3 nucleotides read TGTGCCAGCTCATCGCGGACAGGGGTTGGGGAAAAACTGTTTTTT. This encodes CASSSRTGVGEKLFF.